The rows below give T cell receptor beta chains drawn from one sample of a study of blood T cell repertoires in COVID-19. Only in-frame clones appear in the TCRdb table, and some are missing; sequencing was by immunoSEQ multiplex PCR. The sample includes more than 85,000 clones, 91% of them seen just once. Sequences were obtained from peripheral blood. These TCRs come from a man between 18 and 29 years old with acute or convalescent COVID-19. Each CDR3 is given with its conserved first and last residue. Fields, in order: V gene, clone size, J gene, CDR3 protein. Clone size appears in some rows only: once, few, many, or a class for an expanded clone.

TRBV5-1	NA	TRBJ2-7	CASSLEGTGSYEQYF
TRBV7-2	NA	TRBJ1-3	CASSFGGKGTGNTIYF
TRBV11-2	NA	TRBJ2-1	CASSLDPVGGAYNEQFF
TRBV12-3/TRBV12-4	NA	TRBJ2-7	CASSSRGLGEQYF
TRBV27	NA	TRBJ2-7	CASSPGTATYEQYF
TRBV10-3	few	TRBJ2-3	CAISEDRGRTDTQYF
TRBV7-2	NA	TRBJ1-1	CASSLGQRNTEAFF
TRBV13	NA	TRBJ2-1	CASSLGQGGRNEQFF
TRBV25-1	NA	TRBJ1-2	CASSEFRQYLGYTF
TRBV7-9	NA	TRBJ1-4	CASSRDRPNEKLFF
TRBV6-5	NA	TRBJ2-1	CASSYSGGHGEQFF
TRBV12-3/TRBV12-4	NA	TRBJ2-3	CASTGTDTQYF
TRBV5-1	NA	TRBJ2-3	CASSLVAGGTDTQYF
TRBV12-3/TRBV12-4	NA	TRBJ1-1	CASSLGGNTEAFF
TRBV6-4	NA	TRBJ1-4	CASSDVRGGKLFF
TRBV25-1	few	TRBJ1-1	CASSDFTAGDTEAFF
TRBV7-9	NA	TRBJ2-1	CASSRSGPPFNEQFF
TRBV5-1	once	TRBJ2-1	CASSPTGGHLNNEQFF
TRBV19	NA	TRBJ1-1	CASSTYSGQMNTEAFF
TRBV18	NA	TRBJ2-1	CASSHTSGSYNEQFF
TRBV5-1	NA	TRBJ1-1	CASSSKTGSVVEAFF
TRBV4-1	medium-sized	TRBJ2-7	CASSRGWDYREQYF
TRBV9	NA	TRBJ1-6	CASSRAGEGNSPLHF
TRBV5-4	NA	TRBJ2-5	CASSTRTSGGLQETQYF
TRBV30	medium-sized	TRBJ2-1	CAWSLTGINEQFF
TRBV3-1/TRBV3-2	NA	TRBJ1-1	CASSPGQGNTEAFF
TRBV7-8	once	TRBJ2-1	CASSSGLAGKSSYNEQFF
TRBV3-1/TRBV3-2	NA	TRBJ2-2	CASSQAGGGWELFF
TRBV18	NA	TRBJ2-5	CASSPPSASGRRGSRETQYF
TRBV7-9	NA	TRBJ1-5	CASSSTGDFNQPQHF
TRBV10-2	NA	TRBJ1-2	CASTQGIEYGYTF
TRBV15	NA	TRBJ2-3	CATSRAVTSFTDTQYF
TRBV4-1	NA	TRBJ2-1	CASSQDGQGGIDEQFF
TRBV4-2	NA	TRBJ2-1	CASSQGGLAGVEQFF
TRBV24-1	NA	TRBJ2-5	CATGEGAQETQYF
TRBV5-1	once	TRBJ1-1	CASSLSPGQSKTEAFF
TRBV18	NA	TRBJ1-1	CASSQGPTEAFF
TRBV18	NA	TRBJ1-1	CASSPIRENTEAFF
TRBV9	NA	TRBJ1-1	CASSVSGGSDTEAFF
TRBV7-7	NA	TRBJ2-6	CASSPGGSGANVLTF
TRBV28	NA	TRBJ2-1	CASSSQGREQFF
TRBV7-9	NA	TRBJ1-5	CASSLSDHRRDQPQHF
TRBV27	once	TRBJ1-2	CASSLRDRGPEVYGYTF
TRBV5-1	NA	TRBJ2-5	CASHRDRTQETQYF
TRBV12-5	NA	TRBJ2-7	CASGSPVYEQYF
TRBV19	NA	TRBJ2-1	CASGYRDGNEQFF
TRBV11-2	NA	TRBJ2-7	CASSHELYEQYF
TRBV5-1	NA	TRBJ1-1	CASSLKQGAEAFF
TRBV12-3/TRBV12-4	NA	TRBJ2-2	CASRDRNTGELFF
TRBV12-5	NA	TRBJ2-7	CARPDRELSGLYEQYF
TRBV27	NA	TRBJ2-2	CASSPPGQGRGGELFF